These T cell receptor beta chains were read from a single sample in a study of cytomegalovirus exposure and HLA in healthy donors. The data were produced by immunoSEQ multiplex PCR, yet TCRdb's version contains in-frame clones alone and is incomplete. In the table there are roughly 230,000 clones, 78% of which are singletons. The sample taken for sequencing was PBMCs. These TCRs come from a boy younger than 18 in good health and CMV-seronegative. The CDR3 runs from the conserved cysteine through the conserved F or W. A D gene is named only where the DNA matches it firmly. Part of the rows lack a size; the others show once, few, many or a class for expanded clones.

clone_size: few; d_call: NA; v_call: TRBV29-1; j_call: TRBJ1-1; cdr3_length: 10; cdr3_nt: TGCAGCGCCTCTCTGACTGAAGCTTTCTTT; cdr3_aa: CSASLTEAFF
clone_size: NA; d_call: NA; v_call: TRBV27; j_call: TRBJ1-5; cdr3_length: 18; cdr3_nt: TGTGCCAGCACCCGTACTCCTCAGGGATATTATAGCAATCAGCCCCAGCATTTT; cdr3_aa: CASTRTPQGYYSNQPQHF
clone_size: NA; d_call: TRBD2; v_call: TRBV2; j_call: TRBJ2-2; cdr3_length: 18; cdr3_nt: TGTGCCAGCAGATACGGGACTAGCGGGGGCGGGGACACCGGGGAGCTGTTTTTT; cdr3_aa: CASRYGTSGGGDTGELFF
clone_size: NA; d_call: NA; v_call: TRBV7-9; j_call: TRBJ1-1; cdr3_length: 14; cdr3_nt: TGTGCCAGCAGCTCTCGTGCGGTGTGGACTGAAGCTTTCTTT; cdr3_aa: CASSSRAVWTEAFF
clone_size: NA; d_call: TRBD1; v_call: TRBV19; j_call: TRBJ2-5; cdr3_length: 16; cdr3_nt: TGTGCCAGTAGTATCGGCGGGACAGGGACTCAAGAGACCCAGTACTTC; cdr3_aa: CASSIGGTGTQETQYF
clone_size: NA; d_call: NA; v_call: TRBV30; j_call: TRBJ1-3; cdr3_length: 13; cdr3_nt: TGTGCCTGGACGGGGGGAGGGCGAAACACCATATATTTT; cdr3_aa: CAWTGGGRNTIYF
clone_size: NA; d_call: NA; v_call: TRBV4-2; j_call: TRBJ1-5; cdr3_length: 15; cdr3_nt: TGTGCCAGCAGCCACGAACGACAGATCAATCAGCCCCAGCATTTT; cdr3_aa: CASSHERQINQPQHF
clone_size: NA; d_call: TRBD1; v_call: TRBV5-1; j_call: TRBJ1-6; cdr3_length: 17; cdr3_nt: TGCGCCAGCAGCTTATCGGGACAGGGGGCCTATAATTCACCCCTCCACTTT; cdr3_aa: CASSLSGQGAYNSPLHF
clone_size: NA; d_call: TRBD2; v_call: TRBV6-4; j_call: TRBJ2-1; cdr3_length: 14; cdr3_nt: TGTGCCAGCAGTGGACTAGCGGGGAACAATGAGCAGTTCTTC; cdr3_aa: CASSGLAGNNEQFF
clone_size: NA; d_call: NA; v_call: TRBV10-3; j_call: TRBJ1-2; cdr3_length: 16; cdr3_nt: TGTGCCATCAGTGAGTTACGTACAGGACCAACTATTGGCTACACCTTC; cdr3_aa: CAISELRTGPTIGYTF
clone_size: NA; d_call: NA; v_call: TRBV18; j_call: TRBJ1-1; cdr3_length: 14; cdr3_nt: TGTGCCAGCTCACTAAAAACGGGGGGCACTGAAGCTTTCTTT; cdr3_aa: CASSLKTGGTEAFF
clone_size: few; d_call: TRBD2; v_call: TRBV15; j_call: TRBJ2-7; cdr3_length: 21; cdr3_nt: TGTGCCACCAGCAGAGAAACCGGGACTAGCGGGAGAGGGGGCATCGAGTACGAGCAGTACTTC; cdr3_aa: CATSRETGTSGRGGIEYEQYF
clone_size: NA; d_call: NA; v_call: TRBV14; j_call: TRBJ2-3; cdr3_length: 14; cdr3_nt: TGTGCCAGCAGTCGCTTGGGAGTACAGCGAACGCAGTATTTT; cdr3_aa: CASSRLGVQRTQYF
clone_size: NA; d_call: TRBD1; v_call: TRBV11-2; j_call: TRBJ1-2; cdr3_length: 17; cdr3_nt: TGTGCCAGCAGCCGATCCCGGGACAGGGGTACGTTCTATGGCTACACCTTC; cdr3_aa: CASSRSRDRGTFYGYTF
clone_size: NA; d_call: TRBD2; v_call: TRBV2; j_call: TRBJ2-3; cdr3_length: 11; cdr3_nt: TGTGCCAGCATTAACCGACTAGCGGGTATTTTT; cdr3_aa: CASINRLAGIF
clone_size: NA; d_call: NA; v_call: TRBV19; j_call: TRBJ1-2; cdr3_length: 14; cdr3_nt: TGTGCCAGTAGTATAGCTTTCACAGGGAGTGGCTACACCTTC; cdr3_aa: CASSIAFTGSGYTF
clone_size: few; d_call: TRBD2; v_call: TRBV9; j_call: TRBJ2-5; cdr3_length: 17; cdr3_nt: TGTGCCAGCAGCGTAGGGGGTAGCGGGGGGTCCCAAGAGACCCAGTACTTC; cdr3_aa: CASSVGGSGGSQETQYF
clone_size: NA; d_call: TRBD2; v_call: TRBV10-2; j_call: TRBJ2-1; cdr3_length: 17; cdr3_nt: TGCGCCAGCAGTGAGTGGGGGCGGGGGGGGGCCTACAATGAGCAGTTCTTC; cdr3_aa: CASSEWGRGGAYNEQFF
clone_size: NA; d_call: NA; v_call: TRBV19; j_call: TRBJ1-6; cdr3_length: 16; cdr3_nt: TGTGCCAGTAAAGAGGTGCTCCGCTCCTATAATTCACCCCTCCACTTT; cdr3_aa: CASKEVLRSYNSPLHF
clone_size: NA; d_call: NA; v_call: TRBV30; j_call: TRBJ2-3; cdr3_length: 14; cdr3_nt: TGTGCCTGGAGTTTAGCCGCCCTTGCAGATACGCAGTATTTT; cdr3_aa: CAWSLAALADTQYF
clone_size: few; d_call: NA; v_call: TRBV5-1; j_call: TRBJ1-1; cdr3_length: 13; cdr3_nt: TGCGCCAGCAGCAAGAATTCAGGGTTGGAAGCTTTCTTT; cdr3_aa: CASSKNSGLEAFF
clone_size: few; d_call: NA; v_call: TRBV19; j_call: TRBJ2-4; cdr3_length: 16; cdr3_nt: TGTGCCAGTAGTATAGTGGGGGGTTGGGGCAAAAACATTCAGTACTTC; cdr3_aa: CASSIVGGWGKNIQYF
clone_size: NA; d_call: NA; v_call: TRBV6-1; j_call: TRBJ1-5; cdr3_length: 12; cdr3_nt: TGTGCCAGCAGGCGGGGGGATCAGCCCCAGCATTTT; cdr3_aa: CASRRGDQPQHF
clone_size: NA; d_call: NA; v_call: TRBV19; j_call: TRBJ2-2; cdr3_length: 17; cdr3_nt: TGTGCCAGTAGTATGAGGGTAGAGACCCCCCGGTACCTGGAGCTGTTTTTT; cdr3_aa: CASSMRVETPRYLELFF
clone_size: NA; d_call: NA; v_call: TRBV28; j_call: TRBJ1-2; cdr3_length: 12; cdr3_nt: TGTGCCAGCAGTTACTGGCGGGATGGCTACACCTTC; cdr3_aa: CASSYWRDGYTF
clone_size: NA; d_call: NA; v_call: TRBV2; j_call: TRBJ1-5; cdr3_length: 12; cdr3_nt: TGTGCCAGCAGGCCAGATAATCAGCCCCAGCATTTT; cdr3_aa: CASRPDNQPQHF
clone_size: NA; d_call: TRBD1; v_call: TRBV5-6; j_call: TRBJ2-7; cdr3_length: 15; cdr3_nt: TGTGCCAGCGGCTTTTGGGACAGGGTAACCTACGAGCAGTACTTC; cdr3_aa: CASGFWDRVTYEQYF
clone_size: NA; d_call: TRBD2; v_call: TRBV5-4; j_call: TRBJ2-3; cdr3_length: 14; cdr3_nt: TGTGCCAGCACCCGCGGGGGTTACACAGATACGCAGTATTTT; cdr3_aa: CASTRGGYTDTQYF
clone_size: NA; d_call: NA; v_call: TRBV4-1; j_call: TRBJ2-7; cdr3_length: 13; cdr3_nt: TGCGCCAGCAGCCAAGCGGTTTCCTACGAGCAGTACTTC; cdr3_aa: CASSQAVSYEQYF
clone_size: NA; d_call: NA; v_call: TRBV11-3; j_call: TRBJ1-2; cdr3_length: 13; cdr3_nt: TGTGCCAGCAGCCCGCGAATACAGTATGGCTACACCTTC; cdr3_aa: CASSPRIQYGYTF
clone_size: NA; d_call: NA; v_call: TRBV2; j_call: TRBJ2-7; cdr3_length: 14; cdr3_nt: TGTGCCAGCAGTGAAGCGCTTGGCCTCTACGAGCAGTACTTC; cdr3_aa: CASSEALGLYEQYF
clone_size: once; d_call: NA; v_call: TRBV11-2; j_call: TRBJ2-3; cdr3_length: 13; cdr3_nt: TGTGCCAGCAGCTTCGGGGGCACAGATACGCAGTATTTT; cdr3_aa: CASSFGGTDTQYF
clone_size: NA; d_call: NA; v_call: TRBV5-6; j_call: TRBJ2-7; cdr3_length: 15; cdr3_nt: TGTGCCAGCAGTCGGTATGGCGGCAACGGGTACGAGCAGTACTTC; cdr3_aa: CASSRYGGNGYEQYF
clone_size: NA; d_call: TRBD1; v_call: TRBV6-5; j_call: TRBJ2-7; cdr3_length: 15; cdr3_nt: TGTGCCAGCAGCAAGGACAGGTCCGACTCCTACGAGCAGTACTTC; cdr3_aa: CASSKDRSDSYEQYF
clone_size: NA; d_call: NA; v_call: TRBV7-9; j_call: TRBJ1-2; cdr3_length: 13; cdr3_nt: TGTGCCAGCAGCTTATTAGCCGGGGATGGCTACACCTTC; cdr3_aa: CASSLLAGDGYTF
clone_size: NA; d_call: NA; v_call: TRBV6-5; j_call: TRBJ1-2; cdr3_length: 13; cdr3_nt: TGTGCCAGCAGTTACGAGGGGGGAGGGGGCTACACCTTC; cdr3_aa: CASSYEGGGGYTF
clone_size: NA; d_call: NA; v_call: TRBV19; j_call: TRBJ2-7; cdr3_length: 12; cdr3_nt: TGTGCCTCGGAGGGACCGGACTACGAGCAGTACTTC; cdr3_aa: CASEGPDYEQYF
clone_size: NA; d_call: NA; v_call: TRBV21-1; j_call: TRBJ1-1; cdr3_length: 17; cdr3_nt: TGTGCCAGCAGCCTCAGGGAGGGAGAACCTCTGAACACTGAAGCTTTCTTT; cdr3_aa: CASSLREGEPLNTEAFF
clone_size: NA; d_call: TRBD2; v_call: TRBV10-3; j_call: TRBJ2-5; cdr3_length: 12; cdr3_nt: TGTGCCATCAGAGCGGGAGGAGAGACCCAGTACTTC; cdr3_aa: CAIRAGGETQYF
clone_size: NA; d_call: NA; v_call: TRBV7-9; j_call: TRBJ1-2; cdr3_length: 16; cdr3_nt: TGTGCCAGCAGCCTTATGACAACCGGGGTTAACTATGGCTACACCTTC; cdr3_aa: CASSLMTTGVNYGYTF
clone_size: few; d_call: NA; v_call: TRBV25-1; j_call: TRBJ1-4; cdr3_length: 16; cdr3_nt: TGTGCCAGCAGTGAATTATATGGCAGGGGCCGACCAAAACTGTTTTTT; cdr3_aa: CASSELYGRGRPKLFF
clone_size: NA; d_call: TRBD1; v_call: TRBV29-1; j_call: TRBJ2-1; cdr3_length: 14; cdr3_nt: TGCAGTGAACGTGCAGGGGGTACCTACAATGAGCAGTTCTTC; cdr3_aa: CSERAGGTYNEQFF
clone_size: NA; d_call: NA; v_call: TRBV5-1; j_call: TRBJ2-7; cdr3_length: 14; cdr3_nt: TGCGCCAGCAGCCCAACGTCCAGGTCCTACGAGCAGTACTTC; cdr3_aa: CASSPTSRSYEQYF
clone_size: NA; d_call: NA; v_call: TRBV7-9; j_call: TRBJ1-2; cdr3_length: 13; cdr3_nt: TGTGCCAGCAGCTCCTGGAGGAATAAAGGCTACACCTTC; cdr3_aa: CASSSWRNKGYTF
clone_size: NA; d_call: NA; v_call: TRBV30; j_call: TRBJ1-4; cdr3_length: 17; cdr3_nt: TGTGCCTGGAGTGTATCGCGGACACAGCCTTCGGATGAAAAACTGTTTTTT; cdr3_aa: CAWSVSRTQPSDEKLFF
clone_size: NA; d_call: TRBD1; v_call: TRBV29-1; j_call: TRBJ1-4; cdr3_length: 14; cdr3_nt: TGCAGCGTGAGAGGGGGCGCGGTGGATGAAAAACTGTTTTTT; cdr3_aa: CSVRGGAVDEKLFF
clone_size: NA; d_call: NA; v_call: TRBV9; j_call: TRBJ1-6; cdr3_length: 14; cdr3_nt: TGTGCCAGCAGCGGCCGGGAGAATAATTCACCCCTCCACTTT; cdr3_aa: CASSGRENNSPLHF
clone_size: NA; d_call: TRBD2; v_call: TRBV29-1; j_call: TRBJ2-1; cdr3_length: 13; cdr3_nt: TGCAGCGTTGAGGGCGGGGGGGCGGCGCAACAGTTCTTC; cdr3_aa: CSVEGGGAAQQFF